This T cell receptor (beta chain) was found in a study of cytomegalovirus exposure and HLA in healthy donors. The study, taken as a whole, reports: The investigators catalogued some 150 TCR beta chains as cytomegalovirus-associated.

PCR amplification relied on 60 Vbeta primers (plus 13 Jbeta primers). Per the study methods: A later analysis counted about 80 million unique TCR beta chains, around 12 million shared. Data came from immunoSEQ multiplex PCR; TCRdb stores just in-frame clones and leaves some out. V, J and clone size reflect that table, while D and trimming were determined from the DNA. The data contain some 90,000 clones, around 80% of them seen just once; the ten biggest clones take up less than 1.5%. Looked up from germline, CDR1 is SGDLS and CDR2 is YYNGEE. The CDR3 consists of 15 residues. Trimming removed 3 bases at V and 1 base at J, with 13 bases between. As for this clone: Its specificity is unknown.

The J gene is TRBJ1-1, the V gene TRBV9; D not resolved. What was sequenced was PBMCs. This clonotype was sampled from a man aged 35 to 55 in good health and CMV-seronegative. The CDR3 sequence: CASSEERGQNTEAFF. The CDR3, as DNA: TGTGCCAGCAGCGAAGAGCGGGGTCAGAACACTGAAGCTTTCTTT. The whole variable domain, filled in from reference TRBV9 and TRBJ1-1, reads DSGVTQTPKHLITATGQRVTLRCSPRSGDLSVYWYQQSLDQGLQFLIQYYNGEERAKGNILERFSAQQFPDLHSELNLSSLELGDSALYFCASSEERGQNTEAFFGQGTRLTVV.